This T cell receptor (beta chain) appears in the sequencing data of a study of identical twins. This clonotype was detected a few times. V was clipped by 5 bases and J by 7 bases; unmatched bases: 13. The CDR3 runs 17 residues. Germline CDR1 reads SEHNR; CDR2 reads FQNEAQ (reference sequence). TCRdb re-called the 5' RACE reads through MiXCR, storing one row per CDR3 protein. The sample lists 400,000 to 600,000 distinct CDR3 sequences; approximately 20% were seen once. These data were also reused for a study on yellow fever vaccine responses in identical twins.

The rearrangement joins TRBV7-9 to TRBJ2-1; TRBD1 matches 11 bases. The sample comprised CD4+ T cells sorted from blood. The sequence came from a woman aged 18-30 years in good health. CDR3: CASSREGLGTGGNEQFF. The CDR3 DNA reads TGTGCCAGCAGCCGGGAAGGTCTTGGGACAGGGGGTAATGAGCAGTTCTTC. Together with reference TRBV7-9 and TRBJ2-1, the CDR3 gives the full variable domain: DTGVSQNPRHKITKRGQNVTFRCDPISEHNRLYWYRQTLGQGPEFLTYFQNEAQLEKSRLLSDRFSAERPKGSFSTLEIQRTEQGDSAMYLCASSREGLGTGGNEQFFGPGTRLTVL.